The TCR beta chain under discussion was sequenced for a study of metastatic and nonmetastatic thyroid tumors. For the study at large: Malignant and benign thyroid patients had repertoires compared in peripheral blood and tumor or nodule tissue.

Patients were all untreated before their thyroid surgery. This CDR3 spans 14 amino acids. Trimming shortened V by 1 base and J by 6 bases, and 13 bases separated the two germline ends. Germline V CDR1 and CDR2: SGHAT, FQNNGV. In the source study's methods: Between-group CDR3 differences, defined by clinicopathological status, yielded a distant-metastasis classifier for papillary thyroid cancer. TCRdb re-analyzed the PCR reads through MiXCR. TCRdb's processing, not the authors', yielded these V and J calls. In the table there are over 45,000 clones, 24% of which are singletons. The sample was blood. This chain joins TRBV11-2 and TRBJ2-7; D tentatively reads TRBD1 or TRBD2 (5 bases each). The receptor's source is a male donor with papillary thyroid cancer or a benign thyroid nodule (not recorded which). Some clones in this sample may be carry-over from other donors' samples. The CDR3 is CASSLVDGASEQYF. CDR3 nucleotide sequence: TGTGCCAGCAGCTTAGTGGACGGGGCGAGCGAGCAGTACTTC.